A single sample is the source of the 21 T cell receptor beta chains below, sequenced in a study of beta chain features in type 1 diabetes. The authors reverse transcribed all of the isolated RNA, so sequencing captured expressed TCRB transcripts. Repertoires were generated with immunoSEQ multiplex PCR, while TCRdb's copy carries only in-frame clones and drops some. The profile shows hundreds of thousands of clones, around a sixth of them singletons. Sequenced: naive CD4+ T cells from blood. Every receptor here comes from a man aged 18 to 29 in good health.

CDR3 DNA sequence: TGTGCCAGCTCACCCGGACAGACGACTGGGTATGGCTACACCTTC. Its translation: CASSPGQTTGYGYTF. The chain combines TRBV18 with TRBJ1-2; maybe TRBD1 (6 bases). The V and J ends lost 3 bases and 5 bases respectively, with 16 bases between them. The CDR3 contains 15 residues. Per germline, CDR1 KGHSH and CDR2 LQKENI.

This clone was counted a few times. The CDR3 DNA reads as TGTGCCAGCTCACCGAGCCAGGCCGCTGGGGCCAACGTCCTGACTTTC. Residues: CASSPSQAAGANVLTF. The V gene is TRBV18, the J gene TRBJ2-6; no definite D call. CDR1 and CDR2 (germline): KGHSH, LQKENI. The CDR3 is 16 amino acids. Trimming cost V 3 bases and J 2 bases, with 11 bases left between them.

The rearrangement joins TRBV25-1 to TRBJ2-3, with 10 bases lining up with TRBD1. The CDR3 covers 15 residues. Germline assignment: CDR1 MGHDK and CDR2 SYGVNS. Trimming at V came to 2 bases and at J to 6 bases, leaving 5 bases not matched to a gene. CDR3 sequence (DNA): TGTGCCAGCAGTGAAGACAGGGGGCTTACCGATACGCAGTATTTT. Its translation: CASSEDRGLTDTQYF.

V is TRBV7-2 and J is TRBJ2-3; TRBD2 matches at 7 bases. The CDR3 spans 16 residues. Germline loops: CDR1 SGHTA, CDR2 FQGNSA. V was clipped by 0 bases and J by 1 base; unmatched bases: 4. This CDR3 is CASSLARAGGTDTQYF. The CDR3, as DNA: TGTGCCAGCAGCTTAGCGCGGGCGGGGGGCACAGATACGCAGTATTTT.

This clone has a handful of counts. This sequence joins TRBV10-3 and TRBJ2-5; possible D gene TRBD1, 5 bases. The J call may be mistaken, given a closer DNA end match to TRBJ2-7. CDR1 ENHRY and CDR2 SYGVKD come from the germline V gene. The CDR3 runs 12 residues. The CDR3 spells CAISPRAYEQYF. The CDR3 region has the DNA TGTGCCATCAGCCCCAGGGCGTACGAGCAGTACTTC.

The gene calls are TRBV6-6 and TRBJ1-2; TRBD1 agrees at 7 bases. The CDR3 is 15 amino acids. From germline, CDR1 is MNHNY and CDR2 SVGAGI (reference sequence). Trimming at V came to 6 bases and at J to 4 bases, leaving 11 bases not matched to a gene. This CDR3 is CASRKTGESLYGYTF. In DNA, the CDR3 is TGTGCCAGCAGAAAAACAGGGGAGTCTCTCTATGGCTACACCTTC.

This clone was detected only a few times. V usage is TRBV19 and J usage is TRBJ2-1, with D hard to call. Trimming shortened V by 5 bases and J by 6 bases, and 11 bases separated the two germline ends. The CDR3 is made up of 13 amino acids. Germline CDR1 and CDR2: LNHDA and SQIVND (reference sequence). CDR3 nucleotide sequence: TGTGCCAGTAGTCCTTCCCTTGTCAATGAGCAGTTCTTC. This encodes CASSPSLVNEQFF.

This clone has just a few counts. DNA for the CDR3: TGTGCCAGCAGCTTAGGGCAGGGTATTTTATCTGGGGCCAACGTCCTGACTTTC. Protein: CASSLGQGILSGANVLTF. J is TRBJ2-6 and V is TRBV7-9; tentative D call: TRBD1 (5 bases). CDR3 size: 18 residues. V gave up 1 base and J gave up 1 base, with 14 bases separating them. Per germline, CDR1 SEHNR and CDR2 FQNEAQ (reference sequence).

The rearrangement joins TRBV7-2 to TRBJ2-2, with TRBD1 matching 7 bases. V gave up 5 bases and J gave up 5 bases; unmatched junction bases: 5. The CDR3 has 14 amino acids. Germline-derived CDR1 and CDR2 are SGHTA and FQGNSA. The CDR3 DNA follows: TGTGCCAGCAGCCCCCGACAGGGAACCGGGGAGCTGTTTTTT. It encodes CASSPRQGTGELFF.

The chain employs TRBV6-1 and TRBJ2-7; TRBD1 is a possible D gene (6 bases). Germline assignment: CDR1 MNHNS and CDR2 SASEGT. V was trimmed by 6 bases and J by 0 bases, leaving 12 bases between them. The CDR3 runs to 14 residues. The CDR3 here is CASSPQGSSYEQYF. Here the CDR3 DNA reads TGTGCCAGCAGCCCACAGGGAAGCTCCTACGAGCAGTACTTC.

The genes are TRBV29-1 and TRBJ1-1, with a possible D match to TRBD1 (5 bases). There are 13 residues in the CDR3. The germline CDR1 and CDR2 sequences are SQVTM and ANQGSEA. V lost 4 bases to trimming and J lost 1 base, with 10 bases between them. This CDR3 reads CSVVGQGNTEAFF. CDR3 sequence (DNA): TGCAGCGTTGTAGGCCAGGGGAACACTGAAGCTTTCTTT.

This clone was counted between two and nine times. The chain is built from TRBV6-1 and TRBJ2-5; D remains ambiguous. Germline V gene data show CDR1 as MNHNS and CDR2 as SASEGT. The ends were cut back, 10 bases at V and 1 base at J, with 7 bases in the middle. The CDR3 length is 11 residues. Written as DNA, the CDR3 is TGTGCCACCAAACTCCAAGAGACCCAGTACTTC. It translates to CATKLQETQYF.

This clone was found a few times. The chain employs TRBV30 and TRBJ2-5; either TRBD1 or TRBD2 may fit D (5 bases each). Trimming left V 5 bases short and J 4 bases short, with 14 bases between. From germline, CDR1 is GTSNPN and CDR2 SVGIG (reference sequence). The CDR3 is 13 residues long. The CDR3 loop reads CAWGTVIGETQYF. DNA of the CDR3: TGTGCCTGGGGGACGGTCATTGGAGAGACCCAGTACTTC.

The chain uses TRBV5-1 and TRBJ2-1; possibly TRBD2 for D (5 bases). The germline V and J ends were trimmed by 5 bases and 2 bases, with 11 bases remaining between them. Germline V gives CDR1 SGHRS, CDR2 YFSETQ. The CDR3 contains 14 residues. This chain's CDR3 is CASSFLGTYNEQFF. The DNA for the CDR3 is TGCGCCAGCAGTTTCCTCGGGACCTACAATGAGCAGTTCTTC.

The V call is TRBV2, the J call TRBJ1-5; 7 nucleotides agree with TRBD1. Germline lookup yields CDR1 SNHLY and CDR2 FYNNEI. With 5 bases clipped from V and 2 bases from J, the junction kept 3 bases outside the gene matches. The CDR3 length is 14 residues. The CDR3 loop is CASSNDRGNQPQHF. The CDR3 region has the DNA TGTGCCAGCAGTAACGACAGGGGCAATCAGCCCCAGCATTTT.

This clone was observed a handful of times. The rearrangement joins TRBV19 to TRBJ2-7; perhaps TRBD1 as D (5 bases). CDR1 LNHDA and CDR2 SQIVND come from the germline V gene (reference sequence). Trimming shortened V by 2 bases and J by 0 bases, and 8 bases separated the two germline ends. The CDR3 loop spans 14 amino acids. The DNA for the CDR3 is TGTGCCAGTAGTATACGTGGGGCCTCCTACGAGCAGTACTTC. Translation: CASSIRGASYEQYF.

This clone was seen a handful of times. The J gene is TRBJ2-5, the V gene TRBV4-1; 7 nucleotides match TRBD1. After removal of 0 bases from V and 9 bases from J, the junction contained 10 bases not matched to a gene. The CDR3 spans 15 residues. Germline V gene data show CDR1 as MGHRA and CDR2 as YSYEKL. The CDR3 DNA follows: TGCGCCAGCAGCCAAGAAGGCTCCCGGGACAGTGCCCAGTACTTC. This translates into CASSQEGSRDSAQYF.

This clone was found a few times. This sequence joins TRBV7-9 and TRBJ1-6; D is uncertain. Germline assignment: CDR1 SEHNR and CDR2 FQNEAQ (reference sequence). The V end was cut by 1 base, the J end by 8 bases, with 15 bases between. This CDR3 has 16 amino acids. The CDR3 reads CASSLEDHFGDSPLHF. The CDR3 DNA reads TGTGCCAGCAGCTTAGAAGATCACTTCGGGGATTCACCCCTCCACTTT.

This clone has only a few counts. The chain has TRBV19 and TRBJ2-7; 7 nucleotides match TRBD1. The CDR3 contains 13 residues. Germline loops: CDR1 LNHDA, CDR2 SQIVND (reference sequence). Trimming took 11 bases from V and 2 from J; bases not matched to a gene: 9. CDR3 residues: CALTITGAYEQYF. For the CDR3, the DNA is TGTGCCCTTACTATTACAGGGGCCTACGAGCAGTACTTC. Looking up the rest from reference TRBV19 and TRBJ2-7 gives the full variable domain: DGGITQSPKYLFRKEGQNVTLSCEQNLNHDAMYWYRQDPGQGLRLIYYSQIVNDFQKGDIAEGYSVSREKKESFPLTVTSAQKNPTAFYLCALTITGAYEQYFGPGTRLTVT.

The V gene is TRBV7-9, the J gene TRBJ2-5; D call uncertain. Trimming pared 2 bases from V and 5 bases from J, leaving 15 bases between. CDR1 is SEHNR, CDR2 FQNEAQ, per germline (reference sequence). This CDR3 is 15 amino acids long. CDR3 residues: CASSLSGSRHETQYF. The CDR3 DNA follows: TGTGCCAGCAGCTTAAGTGGTTCGCGTCATGAGACCCAGTACTTC. Full variable domain (remainder filled in from reference TRBV7-9 and TRBJ2-5): DTGVSQNPRHKITKRGQNVTFRCDPISEHNRLYWYRQTLGQGPEFLTYFQNEAQLEKSRLLSDRFSAERPKGSFSTLEIQRTEQGDSAMYLCASSLSGSRHETQYFGPGTRLLVL.

This clone turned up a few times. The chain has TRBV9 and TRBJ2-7; 9 positions match TRBD1. The V gene end was trimmed by 1 base and the J gene end by 4 bases; junction bases not matched to a gene: 6. The CDR3 sequence is 15 residues long. The germline V gene encodes CDR1 SGDLS and CDR2 YYNGEE. CDR3 DNA sequence: TGTGCCAGCAGCGTAACCGCGACAGGGGGATACGAGCAGTACTTC. It yields the protein CASSVTATGGYEQYF.